The 26 T cell receptor beta chains below were found in one sample sequenced in a study of OX40 agonist ivuxolimab in advanced cancers. Generated by immunoSEQ multiplex PCR, the TCRdb table keeps only in-frame clones and is missing some. The repertoire includes some 86,000 clones, around 88% of them detected once, and less than 1.5% sits in the top ten. Sample: CD4+ or CD8+ T cells sorted from blood, taken in a trial of the OX40 agonist ivuxolimab. These receptor sequences come from an adult with an advanced solid tumor such as melanoma, head and neck, liver or kidney cancer.

As DNA, the CDR3 is TGCGCCAGCAGCAGTCGGACAGGCAGCTCCTACGAGCAGTACTTC. Translation gives CASSSRTGSSYEQYF. This chain uses TRBV5-1 with TRBJ2-7, with TRBD1 identical over 7 bases. This CDR3 has 15 amino acids. Germline-derived CDR1 and CDR2 are SGHRS and YFSETQ. Trimming at V came to 4 bases and at J to 0 bases, leaving 7 bases not matched to a gene.

The gene calls are TRBV28 and TRBJ1-1; TRBD1 matches at 11 bases. There are 14 residues in the CDR3. J was trimmed by 10 bases and V by 1 base; bases with no gene match: 5. From germline, CDR1 is MDHEN and CDR2 SYDVKM. CDR3 amino acids: CASSLFGTGGRAFF. The CDR3 nucleotides read TGTGCCAGCAGTTTATTCGGGACAGGGGGGAGAGCTTTCTTT.

The J gene is TRBJ1-3, the V gene TRBV5-5; the D is unclear. The CDR3 has 15 residues. The V and J ends lost 3 bases and 1 base respectively, with 11 bases between them. CDR1 is SGHKS, CDR2 YYEKEE, per germline (reference sequence). DNA of the CDR3: TGTGCCAGCAGCTCTGCCATAACGTCTGGAAACACCATATATTTT. Residues: CASSSAITSGNTIYF.

This clone was counted a few times. This chain uses TRBV4-1 with TRBJ1-2; TRBD1 might be the D (6 bases). Trimming cost V 0 bases and J 0 bases, with 11 bases left between them. CDR3 length: 16 amino acids. CDR1 is MGHRA, CDR2 YSYEKL, per germline. The CDR3 coding sequence is TGCGCCAGCAGCCAAGAATTTAGACAGGCTAACTATGGCTACACCTTC. Its protein is CASSQEFRQANYGYTF.

This clone was picked up a small number of times. The chain recombines TRBV27 with TRBJ2-6; the D gene is possibly TRBD1 (5 bases). Germline V CDR1 and CDR2: MNHEY, SMNVEV (reference sequence). V was clipped by 6 bases and J by 1 base, with 19 bases between them. This CDR3 contains 18 residues. The CDR3 loop reads CASRFIGSGLSGANVLTF. The DNA for the CDR3 is TGTGCCAGCAGATTTATCGGCTCAGGGCTTTCTGGGGCCAACGTCCTGACTTTC.

J is TRBJ2-4 and V is TRBV19; weak D call: TRBD1 (6 bases). V was cut by 3 bases and J by 7 bases, with 19 bases left in between. The CDR3 contains 16 residues. The germline CDR1 and CDR2 sequences are LNHDA and SQIVND (reference sequence). In DNA, the CDR3 is TGTGCCAGTAGTATCCGGGCAGGGGAGTATAGGAACATTCAGTACTTC. It is translated as CASSIRAGEYRNIQYF.

The chain links TRBV7-2 to TRBJ2-3, with D perhaps matching TRBD2 (7 bases). Germline CDR1 reads SGHTA; CDR2 reads FQGNSA. CDR3 length: 16 residues. The ends were cut back, 1 base at V and 5 bases at J, with 16 bases in the middle. The CDR3 protein is CASSLGKNGGLDTQYF. In DNA form, the CDR3 reads TGTGCCAGCAGCTTAGGAAAGAACGGGGGGCTAGATACGCAGTATTTT.

This clone was detected once. The conserved phenylalanine or tryptophan is not found at the CDR3 terminus, so this likely reflects a read error. The DNA is left out, because the CDR3 cannot be placed on it with certainty; the CDR3 is given as TCRdb lists it. The chain uses TRBV23-1 and TRBJ1-2. TRBV23-1 is given ORF status, its function remaining uncertain. The CDR3 is 9 amino acids in total, end residues counted. The CDR3 sequence: CASSYTAQA.

The V and J genes are TRBV11-2 and TRBJ1-5; D is possibly TRBD1 (5 bases). The CDR3 consists of 15 residues. The V end lost 3 bases, the J end lost 4 bases, and 13 bases lay between the germline ends. Germline V lookup: CDR1 SGHAT, CDR2 FQNNGV. In nucleotides, the CDR3 is TGTGCCAGCAGCTTTCGAGGGGACCGTAATCAGCCCCAGCATTTT. This codes for CASSFRGDRNQPQHF.

This clone was observed a single time. This chain connects TRBV18 to TRBJ1-1; the D is unclear. CDR1 KGHSH and CDR2 LQKENI come from the germline V gene. The V end was cut by 3 bases, the J end by 0 bases, with 8 bases between. The CDR3 length is 14 residues. The CDR3 is CASSPRHLNTEAFF. The DNA of the CDR3 is TGTGCCAGCTCACCGAGGCACCTGAACACTGAAGCTTTCTTT.

This sequence joins TRBV30 and TRBJ1-1, with D possibly matching TRBD1 (5 bases). This CDR3 is 14 amino acids long. With 3 bases removed from V and 4 bases from J, the gap between germline ends came to 15 bases. Germline V gene sequence: CDR1 GTSNPN, CDR2 SVGIG (reference sequence). The CDR3 loop reads CAWSPDTWTTEAFF. The CDR3 DNA is TGTGCCTGGAGCCCGGACACTTGGACCACTGAAGCTTTCTTT.

This rearrangement joins TRBV30 to TRBJ2-2; possibly TRBD1 for D (5 bases). This CDR3 has 16 amino acids. CDR1 is GTSNPN, CDR2 SVGIG, per germline (reference sequence). V shed 4 bases and J shed 8 bases, with 23 bases lying between them. The CDR3 region is CAWKIGVLPFVGELFF. In nucleotides, the CDR3 is TGTGCCTGGAAGATAGGGGTCCTCCCCTTCGTTGGGGAGCTGTTTTTT.

The chain joins TRBV15 to TRBJ2-1; 11 bases map to TRBD2. In germline, CDR1 is LNHNV, CDR2 YYDKDF (reference sequence). The CDR3 contains 14 residues. V was pared by 1 base and J by 7 bases, with 0 bases of the junction left unmatched. The CDR3 DNA sequence: TGTGCCACCAGCAGAGGGACTAGCGGGAATGAGCAGTTCTTC. Its translation: CATSRGTSGNEQFF.

The chain has TRBV18 and TRBJ2-3; 7 nucleotides align to TRBD2. Unmatched junction bases numbered 10, after V lost 1 base and J lost 6 bases. The length of the CDR3 is 16 residues. The germline gives CDR1 KGHSH, CDR2 LQKENI. The chain's CDR3 is CASSPLSGLGGDTQYF. DNA of the CDR3: TGTGCCAGCTCACCACTTAGCGGGCTCGGAGGGGATACGCAGTATTTT.

This clone was recorded only once. CDR3 in DNA: TGCAGCGCGGAAGGGGGGAATGAAGCTTTCTTT. Its translation is CSAEGGNEAFF. V is TRBV29-1 and J is TRBJ1-1, with D possibly TRBD1 on 6 matching bases. The V gene's germline CDR1 is SQVTM and CDR2 ANQGSEA. CDR3 length: 11 amino acids. Trimming removed 7 bases at V and 7 bases at J, with 13 bases between.

The chain is built from TRBV7-2 and TRBJ2-7; D is tentatively TRBD1 or TRBD2 (5 bases each). Trimming stripped 2 bases from V and 0 bases from J, with 14 bases between. Per germline, CDR1 SGHTA and CDR2 FQGNSA. This CDR3 contains 16 residues. CDR3 residues: CASSLRGSGPSYEQYF. The CDR3 DNA reads as TGTGCCAGCAGCTTAAGGGGCAGCGGACCCTCCTACGAGCAGTACTTC.

V and J are TRBV2 and TRBJ2-3; D is unclear. This CDR3 has 12 amino acids. V gave up 4 bases and J gave up 2 bases, with 4 bases separating them. Germline loops: CDR1 SNHLY, CDR2 FYNNEI. CDR3 in amino acids: CASSASTDTQYF. DNA of the CDR3: TGTGCCAGCAGTGCTTCCACAGATACGCAGTATTTT. The full variable domain, its missing parts supplied by reference TRBV2 and TRBJ2-3, is EPEVTQTPSHQVTQMGQEVILRCVPISNHLYFYWYRQILGQKVEFLVSFYNNEISEKSEIFDDQFSVERPDGSNFTLKIRSTKLEDSAMYFCASSASTDTQYFGPGTRLTVL.

The chain combines TRBV29-1 with TRBJ2-3, with D uncertain. This CDR3 region has 12 residues. Trimming took off 2 bases at V and 0 bases at J, with 3 bases between the two ends. CDR1 and CDR2 from the germline V gene are SQVTM and ANQGSEA. The CDR3 reads CSVETSTDTQYF. CDR3 nucleotides: TGCAGCGTTGAAACAAGCACAGATACGCAGTATTTT.

The V gene is TRBV7-8, the J gene TRBJ1-5; TRBD1 is a possible D gene (6 bases). This CDR3 contains 15 residues. The germline V gene has CDR1 SGHVS and CDR2 FQNEAQ. The germline V and J ends were trimmed by 5 bases and 4 bases, with 15 bases remaining between them. CDR3 nucleotides: TGTGCCAGCAGCCCCTCCGGGGGGCAGAATCAGCCCCAGCATTTT. Translating it yields CASSPSGGQNQPQHF.

This clone was observed once. The chain couples TRBV11-2 to TRBJ2-7; 11 bases map to TRBD1. This CDR3 has 14 residues. V shed 5 bases, J shed 6 bases, and the junction held 6 bases outside the gene matches. Per the germline V gene, CDR1 is SGHAT and CDR2 is FQNNGV. The CDR3 DNA follows: TGTGCCAGCAGCCTCGGACAGGGGGCTGGCGAGCAGTACTTC. Amino acid sequence: CASSLGQGAGEQYF. Full variable domain (outside the CDR3, taken from reference TRBV11-2 and TRBJ2-7): EAGVAQSPRYKIIEKRQSVAFWCNPISGHATLYWYQQILGQGPKLLIQFQNNGVVDDSQLPKDRFSAERLKGVDSTLKIQPAKLEDSAVYLCASSLGQGAGEQYFGPGTRLTVT.

The rearrangement uses TRBV7-6 and TRBJ1-3, with D possibly TRBD1 on 6 matching bases. Trimming removed 2 bases at V and 7 bases at J, with 18 bases between. Germline V CDR1 and CDR2: SGHVS, FNYEAQ. This CDR3 has 16 amino acids. The CDR3 protein is CASSLLGGSQGNTIYF. Here the CDR3 DNA reads TGTGCCAGCAGCTTACTTGGGGGCTCACAAGGGAACACCATATATTTT.

The J gene is TRBJ2-1, the V gene TRBV30; no firm D call. Germline assignment: CDR1 GTSNPN and CDR2 SVGIG (reference sequence). The V gene lost 2 bases and the J gene lost 9 bases, with 11 bases spanning the gap. This CDR3 spans 12 amino acids. Here the CDR3 reads CAWSRVLPEQFF. In DNA, the CDR3 is TGTGCCTGGAGTCGAGTGCTACCTGAGCAGTTCTTC.

The chain uses TRBV29-1 and TRBJ2-7, with 8 bases matching TRBD2. The CDR3 totals 13 residues. With 6 bases clipped from V and 7 bases from J, the junction kept 11 bases outside the gene matches. Germline-derived CDR1 and CDR2 are SQVTM and ANQGSEA. DNA for the CDR3: TGCAGCGTAACACGCGGGGGGCAGCGTGAGCAGTACTTC. This translates into CSVTRGGQREQYF.

The rearrangement links TRBV28 to TRBJ2-5; TRBD1 aligns across 7 bases. The junction had 4 bases not matched to a gene; V was cut back by 2 bases and J by 4 bases. The CDR3 extends over 14 amino acids. The germline V gene has CDR1 MDHEN and CDR2 SYDVKM. CDR3 amino acids: CASSLAQGTETQYF. The DNA of the CDR3 is TGTGCCAGCAGTTTAGCACAGGGGACAGAGACCCAGTACTTC. Using reference TRBV28 and TRBJ2-5 for the parts outside the CDR3, the full variable domain is DVKVTQSSRYLVKRTGEKVFLECVQDMDHENMFWYRQDPGLGLRLIYFSYDVKMKEKGDIPEGYSVSREKKERFSLILESASTNQTSMYLCASSLAQGTETQYFGPGTRLLVL.

V is TRBV2 and J is TRBJ1-6, with no clear D. The CDR3 is 13 amino acids. CDR1 is SNHLY, CDR2 FYNNEI, per germline. V was cut by 7 bases and J by 8 bases, with 12 bases left in between. The CDR3 bases are TGTGCCAGCACCTCAAAATGGGATTCACCCCTCCACTTT. It translates to CASTSKWDSPLHF.

The chain couples TRBV7-6 to TRBJ2-1; D may be TRBD1 (5 bases). The V gene lost 2 bases and the J gene lost 12 bases, with 11 bases spanning the gap. The germline gives CDR1 SGHVS, CDR2 FNYEAQ. CDR3 size: 12 residues. DNA of the CDR3: TGTGCCAGCAGCTTACAGGGTAGAGGGCAGTTCTTC. It codes for CASSLQGRGQFF. The complete variable domain, with remaining parts taken from reference TRBV7-6 and TRBJ2-1, reads GAGVSQSPRYKVTKRGQDVALRCDPISGHVSLYWYRQALGQGPEFLTYFNYEAQQDKSGLPNDRFSAERPEGSISTLTIQRTEQRDSAMYRCASSLQGRGQFFGPGTRLTVL.